This T cell receptor (beta chain) is from a study of blood T cell repertoires in COVID-19. Study details: Samples of COVID-19 (acute and convalescent) were obtained from the United States, Italy and Spain. T cells, B-cell-depleted T cells, or PBMCs provided the cDNA or gDNA that served as material.

Per germline, CDR1 LGHDT and CDR2 YNNKEL (reference sequence). Unmatched junction bases numbered 6, after V lost 1 base and J lost 5 bases. This CDR3 has 16 residues. Authors' data handling: Counts of nucleated cells, estimated from reference gene primer amplification, were obtained. Profiled with immunoSEQ multiplex PCR; TCRdb holds only in-frame clones, not every one. Clonal size and the V and J genes are those of that table, whereas D and trimming came from the DNA. The sample lists about 63,000 clones; roughly 85% were seen once. The sequence derives from a human donor in a cohort sampled during active COVID-19. The chain links TRBV3-1 (or the pseudogene TRBV3-2) to TRBJ2-7, with TRBD1 identical over 12 bases. Sequencing was performed on peripheral blood. CDR3 in amino acids: CASSQGRDRGLNEQYF. CDR3 nucleotides: TGTGCCAGCAGCCAAGGGCGGGACAGGGGGCTTAACGAGCAGTACTTC.